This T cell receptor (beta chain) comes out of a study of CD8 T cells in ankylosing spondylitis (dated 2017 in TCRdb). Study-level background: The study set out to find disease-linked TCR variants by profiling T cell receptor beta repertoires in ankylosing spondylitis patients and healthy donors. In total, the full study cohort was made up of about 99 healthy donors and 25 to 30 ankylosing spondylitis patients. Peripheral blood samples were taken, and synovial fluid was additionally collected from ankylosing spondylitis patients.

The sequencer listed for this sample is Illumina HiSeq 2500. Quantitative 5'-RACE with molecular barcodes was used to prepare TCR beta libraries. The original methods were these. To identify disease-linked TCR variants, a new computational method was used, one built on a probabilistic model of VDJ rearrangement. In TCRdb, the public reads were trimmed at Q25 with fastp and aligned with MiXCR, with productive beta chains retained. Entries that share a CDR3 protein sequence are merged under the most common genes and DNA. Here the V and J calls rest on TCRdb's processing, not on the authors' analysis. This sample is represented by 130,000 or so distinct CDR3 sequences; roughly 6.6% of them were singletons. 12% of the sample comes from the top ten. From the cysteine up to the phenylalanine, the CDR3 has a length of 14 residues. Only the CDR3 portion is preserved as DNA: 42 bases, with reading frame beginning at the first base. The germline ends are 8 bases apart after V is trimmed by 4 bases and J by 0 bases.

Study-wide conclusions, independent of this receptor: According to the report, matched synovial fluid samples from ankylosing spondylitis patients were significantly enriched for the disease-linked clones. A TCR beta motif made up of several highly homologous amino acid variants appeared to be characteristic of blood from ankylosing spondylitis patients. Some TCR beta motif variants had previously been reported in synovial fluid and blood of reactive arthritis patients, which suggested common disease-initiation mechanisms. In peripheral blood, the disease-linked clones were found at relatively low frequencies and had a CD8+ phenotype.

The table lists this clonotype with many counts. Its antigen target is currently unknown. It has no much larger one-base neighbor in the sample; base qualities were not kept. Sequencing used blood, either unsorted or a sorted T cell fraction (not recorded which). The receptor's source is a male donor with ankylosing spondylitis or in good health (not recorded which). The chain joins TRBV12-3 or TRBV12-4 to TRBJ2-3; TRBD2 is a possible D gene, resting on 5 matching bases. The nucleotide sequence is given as TGTGCCAGCAGTTGGACTCCTAGCACAGATACGCAGTATTTT. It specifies CASSWTPSTDTQYF.